The entry below gives a single T cell receptor beta chain sequence along with its context. This record comes from a study of CD8 T cells in Susac syndrome. RNA in amounts of roughly 0.5 to 1 ug was reverse transcribed with random hexamers. TCRdb reprocessed the immunoSEQ multiplex PCR reads via MiXCR and lists one record per CDR3 protein. The sample comprises some 200,000 distinct CDR3 sequences, roughly 96% of which are singletons, and 0.093% rests with the top ten. V was trimmed by 0 bases and J by 2 bases, leaving 9 bases between them. In germline, CDR1 is SGHDN, CDR2 FVKESK. The CDR3 covers 15 residues.

The V and J genes are TRBV14 and TRBJ2-3, with D tentatively TRBD1 (6 bases). This receptor was identified in a human donor with multiple sclerosis. The sample taken for sequencing was CD4+ T cells from PBMCs. DNA of the CDR3: TGTGCCAGCAGCCAAGACAGGGGCCTCACAGATACGCAGTATTTT. Its translation is CASSQDRGLTDTQYF.